This T cell receptor (beta chain) was sequenced for a study of metastatic and nonmetastatic thyroid tumors (dated by TCRdb to about 2020). For the wider study: Repertoires were compared across peripheral blood and tumor or nodule tissue samples from malignant and benign thyroid patients.

Findings and caveats that apply to the study as a whole: In both blood and tumor samples, TCR beta diversity was reported to be significantly higher in malignant tumors than in benign nodules.

None of the patients had been given any treatment before thyroid surgery. Patient clinical samples collected from about 2011 to 2019 were retrospectively analysed using T-cell receptor beta sequencing. Libraries were constructed by PCR. Sequencing used an Illumina HiSeq 4000. High-throughput sequencing was used to profile the CDR3 region of the TCR beta-chain in every patient. Regarding the original processing steps: Drawing on CDR3 differences between clinicopathological groups, the researchers built a classifier meant to tell apart patients with distant-metastatic papillary thyroid cancer. The Shannon index was used to measure repertoire diversity, and the Morisita-Horn index was used to measure how similar tumor and blood repertoires were. TCRdb redid the processing of the public reads, applying fastp at Q25 and MiXCR, and retained in-frame beta chains. The V and J calls come from TCRdb's annotation, not from the publication. This sample comprises tens of thousands of clones, around 20% of them detected only once. The biggest ten clones account for 15% to 19% of the sample.

Compared with germline, V lacks 4 bases and J lacks 1 base; bases without a gene match: 4. Reading from cysteine to phenylalanine, the CDR3 counts 15 amino acids. Just CDR3 DNA is preserved here, 45 bases in frame from base 1. This clone was counted at least ten times. Its antigen is still unknown. Base qualities are not provided; no much larger clone lies one nucleotide away. The sequencing input was blood. This clonotype was sampled from a female donor with papillary thyroid cancer or a benign thyroid nodule (not recorded which). Some clones in this sample may be carry-over from other donors' samples. Rearrangement joined TRBV12-3 or TRBV12-4 to TRBJ2-1, and 7 junctional nucleotides match TRBD2. In nucleotides, the sequence is TGTGCCAGCAGTTCTCTAGCGGAATCCTACAATGAGCAGTTCTTC. Its amino acids are CASSSLAESYNEQFF.